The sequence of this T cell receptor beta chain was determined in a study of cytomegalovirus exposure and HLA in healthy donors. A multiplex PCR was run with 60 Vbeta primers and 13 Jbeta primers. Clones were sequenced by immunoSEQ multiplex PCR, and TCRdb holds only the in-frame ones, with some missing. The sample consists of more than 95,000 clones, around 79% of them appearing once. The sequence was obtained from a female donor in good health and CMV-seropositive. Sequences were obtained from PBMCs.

The CDR3 sequence: CASSPGQGPNEQFF. The DNA for the CDR3 is TGCGCCAGCAGTCCGGGACAGGGCCCCAATGAGCAGTTCTTC. V and J are TRBV4-3 and TRBJ2-1; 9 bases map to TRBD1. In germline, CDR1 is LGHNA, CDR2 YSLEER. This CDR3 spans 14 amino acids. Losses at the gene ends were 6 bases for V and 6 bases for J; bases not matched to a gene: 6.